The rows below give T cell receptor beta chains drawn from one sample of a study of CXCR3-negative and CXCR3-positive naive CD8 T cells. With the 5' RACE reads reprocessed, TCRdb shows one record per CDR3 protein and no DNA. In all, the sample yields 100,000 to 150,000 distinct CDR3 sequences. Input material: naive CXCR3- CD8+ T cells from blood. The receptors were gathered from a human donor in good health. Some clones in this sample may be carry-over from other donors' samples. Each CDR3 is given with its conserved first and last residue.

j_gene | v_gene | CDR3aa
TRBJ2-1 | TRBV29-1 | CSVEDDVTYNEQFF
TRBJ2-7 | TRBV29-1 | CSSEGWDRGFYEQYF
TRBJ1-5 | TRBV20-1 | CSARDPPRNSNQPQHF
TRBJ1-1 | TRBV13 | CASSPARGVNTEAFF
TRBJ2-1 | TRBV20-1 | CSASRPEIEVGVFGEQLF
TRBJ2-2 | TRBV3-1 | CASSQDLVGRGTGELFF
TRBJ2-3 | TRBV9 | CASSGLAGGPADTQYF
TRBJ2-1 | TRBV7-2 | CASSFFPPPTDEQFF
TRBJ2-7 | TRBV25-1 | CASRFGQGTHEQYF
TRBJ2-7 | TRBV19 | CASGPPTSGRYYEQYF
TRBJ1-1 | TRBV4-2 | CASSQEEDTEAFF
TRBJ1-1 | TRBV4-1 | CASSAVSGEQGEAFF
TRBJ2-7 | TRBV27 | CASSLSGSYEQYF
TRBJ2-7 | TRBV5-1 | CASSWLADSYEQYF
TRBJ2-7 | TRBV9 | CASSPGQGTHEQYF
TRBJ2-7 | TRBV5-6 | CASSFGTGTGTYEQYF
TRBJ2-1 | TRBV2 | CASSTKGGDLGRDEQFF
TRBJ2-7 | TRBV5-1 | CASSLERSLSYEQYF
TRBJ2-7 | TRBV12-3/TRBV12-4 | CASTPPGSYEQYF
TRBJ1-2 | TRBV19 | CASSTGTGRGYTF
TRBJ2-7 | TRBV11-2 | CASSSSLLAGVVQSYEQYF
TRBJ2-7 | TRBV12-3/TRBV12-4 | CASSHGGYEQYF
TRBJ2-1 | TRBV24-1 | CATSDLIEQFF
TRBJ2-2 | TRBV6-4 | CASSDRTSGYTGELFF
TRBJ2-7 | TRBV28 | CASSGGPSSLSSYEQYF
TRBJ2-2 | TRBV7-2 | CASSLILAGGYNTGELFF